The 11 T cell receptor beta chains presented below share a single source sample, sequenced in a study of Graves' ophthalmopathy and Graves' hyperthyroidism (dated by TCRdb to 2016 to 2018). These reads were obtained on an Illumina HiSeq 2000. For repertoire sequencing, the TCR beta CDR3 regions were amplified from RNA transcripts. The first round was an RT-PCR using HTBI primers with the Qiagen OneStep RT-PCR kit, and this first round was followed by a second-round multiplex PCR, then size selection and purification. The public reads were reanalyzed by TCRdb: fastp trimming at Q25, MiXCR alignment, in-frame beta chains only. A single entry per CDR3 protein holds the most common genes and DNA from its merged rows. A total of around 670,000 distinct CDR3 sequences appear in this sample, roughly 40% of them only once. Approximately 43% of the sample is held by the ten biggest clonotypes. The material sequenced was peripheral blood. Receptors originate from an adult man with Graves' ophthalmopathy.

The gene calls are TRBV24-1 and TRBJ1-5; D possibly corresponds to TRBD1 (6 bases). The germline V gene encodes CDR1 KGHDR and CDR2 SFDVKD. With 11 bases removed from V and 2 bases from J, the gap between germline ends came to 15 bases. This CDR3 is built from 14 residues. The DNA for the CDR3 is TGTGCCAGCGCCAGGGGAGGAGGCAATCAGCCCCAGCATTTT. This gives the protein CASARGGGNQPQHF.

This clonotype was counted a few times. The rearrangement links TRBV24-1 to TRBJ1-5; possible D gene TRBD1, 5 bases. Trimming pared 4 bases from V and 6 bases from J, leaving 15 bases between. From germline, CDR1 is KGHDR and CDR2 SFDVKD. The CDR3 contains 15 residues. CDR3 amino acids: CATSDPGTRSQPQHF. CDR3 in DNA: TGTGCCACCAGTGACCCAGGGACGCGGAGTCAGCCCCAGCATTTT.

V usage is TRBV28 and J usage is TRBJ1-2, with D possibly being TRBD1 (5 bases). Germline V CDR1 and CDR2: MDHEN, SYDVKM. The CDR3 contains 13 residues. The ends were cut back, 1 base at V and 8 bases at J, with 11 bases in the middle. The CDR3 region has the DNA TGTGCCAGCAGTTTATACGGGGCGCGGGGCTACACCTTC. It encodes CASSLYGARGYTF.

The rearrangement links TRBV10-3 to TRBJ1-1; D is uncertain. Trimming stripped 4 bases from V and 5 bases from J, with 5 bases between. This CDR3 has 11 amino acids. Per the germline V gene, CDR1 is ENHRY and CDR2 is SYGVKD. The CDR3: CAISALTEAFF. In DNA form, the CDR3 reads TGTGCCATCAGTGCACTGACTGAAGCTTTCTTT.

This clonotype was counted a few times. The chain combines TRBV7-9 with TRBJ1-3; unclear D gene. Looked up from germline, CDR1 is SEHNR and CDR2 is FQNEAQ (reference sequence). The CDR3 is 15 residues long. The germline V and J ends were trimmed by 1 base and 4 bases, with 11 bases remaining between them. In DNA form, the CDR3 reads TGTGCCAGCAGCTTAGTTCGGGATTACGGAAACACCATATATTTT. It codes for CASSLVRDYGNTIYF.

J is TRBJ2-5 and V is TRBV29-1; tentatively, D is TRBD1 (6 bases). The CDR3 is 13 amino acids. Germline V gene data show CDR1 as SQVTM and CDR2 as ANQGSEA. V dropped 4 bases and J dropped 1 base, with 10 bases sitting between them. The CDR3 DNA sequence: TGCAGCGTTGGCGGACAGTCCCAAGAGACCCAGTACTTC. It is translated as CSVGGQSQETQYF.

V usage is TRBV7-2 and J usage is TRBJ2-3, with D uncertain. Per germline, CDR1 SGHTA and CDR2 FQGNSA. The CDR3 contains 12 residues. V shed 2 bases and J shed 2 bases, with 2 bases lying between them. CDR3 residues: CASSLFTDTQYF. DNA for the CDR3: TGTGCCAGCAGCTTATTCACAGATACGCAGTATTTT.

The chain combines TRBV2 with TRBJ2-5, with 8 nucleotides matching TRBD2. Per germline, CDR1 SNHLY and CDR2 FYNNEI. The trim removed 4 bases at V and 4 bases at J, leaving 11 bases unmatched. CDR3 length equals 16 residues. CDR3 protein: CASSAIPGLGIETQYF. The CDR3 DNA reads TGTGCCAGCAGTGCCATACCGGGACTAGGCATAGAGACCCAGTACTTC. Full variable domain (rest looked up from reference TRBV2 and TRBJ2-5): EPEVTQTPSHQVTQMGQEVILRCVPISNHLYFYWYRQILGQKVEFLVSFYNNEISEKSEIFDDQFSVERPDGSNFTLKIRSTKLEDSAMYFCASSAIPGLGIETQYFGPGTRLLVL.

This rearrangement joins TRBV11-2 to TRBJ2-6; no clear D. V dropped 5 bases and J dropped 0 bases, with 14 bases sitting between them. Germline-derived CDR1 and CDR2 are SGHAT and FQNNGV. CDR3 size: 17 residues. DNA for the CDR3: TGTGCCAGCAGCCCTCTTTATCAGAGCTCTGGGGCCAACGTCCTGACTTTC. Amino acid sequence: CASSPLYQSSGANVLTF. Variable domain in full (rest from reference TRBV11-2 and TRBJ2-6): EAGVAQSPRYKIIEKRQSVAFWCNPISGHATLYWYQQILGQGPKLLIQFQNNGVVDDSQLPKDRFSAERLKGVDSTLKIQPAKLEDSAVYLCASSPLYQSSGANVLTFGAGSRLTVL.

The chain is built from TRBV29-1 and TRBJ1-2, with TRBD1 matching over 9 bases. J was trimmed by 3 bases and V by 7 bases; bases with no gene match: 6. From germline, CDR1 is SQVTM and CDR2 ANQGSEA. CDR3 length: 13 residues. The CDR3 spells CSATDRGYYGYTF. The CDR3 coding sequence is TGCAGCGCCACGGACAGGGGATACTATGGCTACACCTTC.

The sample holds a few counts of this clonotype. The CDR3 reads CASSVGEDSGNTIYF. CDR3 nucleotide sequence: TGTGCCAGCAGCGTAGGAGAGGATTCTGGAAACACCATATATTTT. The J gene is TRBJ1-3, the V gene TRBV9; no firm D call. The V gene lost 0 bases and the J gene lost 1 base, with 8 bases spanning the gap. The V gene's germline CDR1 is SGDLS and CDR2 YYNGEE. The CDR3 runs 15 residues. Based on the CDR3 plus reference TRBV9 and TRBJ1-3, the full variable domain is DSGVTQTPKHLITATGQRVTLRCSPRSGDLSVYWYQQSLDQGLQFLIQYYNGEERAKGNILERFSAQQFPDLHSELNLSSLELGDSALYFCASSVGEDSGNTIYFGEGSWLTVV.